The next 8 T cell receptor beta chains were all read from a single sample in a study of early T cells in non-severe SARS-CoV-2 infection. Each CDR3 protein is one row after TCRdb ran MiXCR on the 5' RACE reads. The table lists tens of thousands of distinct CDR3 sequences, about 10% of them singletons. The sequences come from whole blood, collected at baseline. The receptor set was obtained from an adult who was a healthcare worker with PCR-confirmed SARS-CoV-2 infection or an uninfected control (not recorded which).

This clonotype showed up many times. The rearrangement links TRBV5-1 to TRBJ1-5; D unresolved. CDR3 length: 19 residues. In germline, CDR1 is SGHRS, CDR2 YFSETQ. V lost 8 bases to trimming and J lost 0 bases, with 27 bases between them. The CDR3 loop is CASYQWALFLLHSNQPQHF. The CDR3 coding sequence is TGCGCCAGTTACCAGTGGGCCCTCTTTCTGCTCCATAGCAATCAGCCCCAGCATTTT.

This clonotype was seen more than once but under ten times. The rearrangement links TRBV5-1 to TRBJ2-3; 9 nucleotides align to TRBD1. V dropped 4 bases and J dropped 5; count of bases not matched to a gene: 8. The CDR3 runs to 15 residues. Germline V gene sequence: CDR1 SGHRS, CDR2 YFSETQ. CDR3 DNA: TGCGCCAGCAGCCACATACAGGGGGCCGGAGATACGCAGTATTTT. Translated: CASSHIQGAGDTQYF.

Ten or more counts support this clonotype. The V call is TRBV7-6, the J call TRBJ2-2; the match to TRBD1 covers 8 bases. With V trimmed by 4 bases and J by 4 bases, 8 bases remained unmatched. The length of the CDR3 is 16 residues. In germline, CDR1 is SGHVS, CDR2 FNYEAQ. CDR3 amino acids: CASSSAGGGSTGELFF. The CDR3 region has the DNA TGTGCCAGCAGCTCAGCAGGGGGCGGAAGCACCGGGGAGCTGTTTTTT.

This clonotype was counted at least ten times. V is TRBV11-3 and J is TRBJ2-5; perhaps TRBD1 as D (5 bases). V lost 7 bases and J 0 bases, leaving 18 bases between the germline ends. This CDR3 has 16 residues. Germline V lookup: CDR1 SGHNT, CDR2 YENEEA. CDR3 residues: CASTPDSSPYQETQYF. CDR3 in DNA: TGTGCCAGCACCCCTGACAGCTCGCCGTACCAAGAGACCCAGTACTTC.

The chain is built from TRBV30 and TRBJ1-2, with D possibly matching TRBD1 (6 bases). Per germline, CDR1 GTSNPN and CDR2 SVGIG (reference sequence). The CDR3 runs to 13 residues. The germline V and J ends were trimmed by 3 bases and 7 bases, with 15 bases remaining between them. The CDR3 DNA reads as TGTGCCTGGAGAACCACAGGGCTGTCTGGCTACACCTTC. Translating it yields CAWRTTGLSGYTF.

This clonotype was observed a few times. The chain links TRBV12-3 or TRBV12-4 to TRBJ1-5, with D perhaps TRBD1 (6 bases). The CDR3 spans 15 residues. V lost 5 bases and J lost 3, with 14 bases in between. The DNA of the CDR3 is TGTGCCAGCAGTCGGGGGGCAGGCGACAATCAGCCCCAGCATTTT. It encodes CASSRGAGDNQPQHF.

This clonotype has at least ten counts. The chain couples TRBV7-8 to TRBJ2-7, with D possibly being TRBD1 (6 bases). The CDR3 is 15 residues long. V gave up 5 bases and J gave up 0 bases, with 14 bases separating them. Germline assignment: CDR1 SGHVS and CDR2 FQNEAQ. The CDR3 region is CASSIVQGPSYEQYF. The CDR3 DNA reads TGTGCCAGCAGCATAGTACAGGGTCCCTCCTACGAGCAGTACTTC.

This clonotype has only a few counts. The CDR3 sequence is CASAQGTSTDTQYF. As DNA, the CDR3 is TGTGCCAGCGCACAGGGAACCAGCACAGATACGCAGTATTTT. The chain uses TRBV6-2 or TRBV6-3 and TRBJ2-3; perhaps TRBD1 as D (6 bases). This CDR3 region has 14 residues. V was trimmed by 8 bases and J by 0 bases, leaving 12 bases between them. Germline assignment: CDR1 MNHEY and CDR2 SVGEGT.